The rows below give T cell receptor beta chains drawn from one sample of a study of preoperative IRX-2 immunotherapy in early breast cancer. Libraries were prepared by immunoSEQ multiplex PCR; TCRdb keeps only in-frame clonotypes and omits some of them. The sample consists of some 59,000 clones, approximately 94% of them appearing once. Sampling took place from a patient treated with IRX-2 immunotherapy. The receptor set was obtained from a human donor with breast cancer. Both conserved end residues are part of each CDR3.

j_call cdr3_length v_call cdr3_aa
TRBJ1-1 12 TRBV6-1 CASSERWGAAFF
TRBJ1-1 14 TRBV4-1 CASSQDLPNTEAFF
TRBJ1-5 16 TRBV28 CASSFQRGGTNQPQHF
TRBJ2-3 12 TRBV9 CASSARGDTQYF
TRBJ1-5 13 TRBV6-5 CASSYSDTQPQHF
TRBJ2-7 16 TRBV7-2 CASSSSHGGMSYEQYF
TRBJ2-2 12 TRBV7-9 CASSIYTGELFF
TRBJ2-3 18 TRBV27 CASSRAGGPSTFRDTQYF
TRBJ1-1 14 TRBV9 CASSLGVGGTEAFF
TRBJ2-2 14 TRBV6-5 CASSRPYYTGELFF
TRBJ1-5 16 TRBV7-2 CASSLVGPLGNQPQHF
TRBJ2-1 13 TRBV2 CASIQGARNEQFF
TRBJ1-4 15 TRBV5-5 CAAQDDGTSDEKLFF
TRBJ2-1 12 TRBV25-1 CASTQRGGEQFF
TRBJ2-2 17 TRBV4-1 CASSLLIGLLGTGELFF
TRBJ1-4 13 TRBV19 CATSQGAGEKLFF
TRBJ1-6 14 TRBV6-4 CASSAEGIGSPLHF
TRBJ1-2 11 TRBV20-1 CSEGSQAGYTF